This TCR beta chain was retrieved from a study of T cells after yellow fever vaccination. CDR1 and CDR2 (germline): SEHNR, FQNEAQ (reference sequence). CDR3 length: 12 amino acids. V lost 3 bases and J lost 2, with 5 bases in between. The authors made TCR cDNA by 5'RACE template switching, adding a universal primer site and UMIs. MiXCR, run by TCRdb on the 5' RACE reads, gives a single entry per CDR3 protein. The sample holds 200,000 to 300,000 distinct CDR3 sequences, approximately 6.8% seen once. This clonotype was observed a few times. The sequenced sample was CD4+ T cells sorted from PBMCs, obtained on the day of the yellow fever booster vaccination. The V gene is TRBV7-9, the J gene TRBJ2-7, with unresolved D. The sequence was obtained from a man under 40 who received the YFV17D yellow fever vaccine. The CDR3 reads CASSFVAYEQYF. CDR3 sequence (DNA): TGTGCCAGCAGCTTTGTCGCCTACGAGCAGTACTTC.